The rows below give T cell receptor beta chains drawn from one sample of a study of Ad26.COV2.S vaccination and SARS-CoV-2 variants. TCRdb's copy holds only in-frame clones and misses some; the assay was immunoSEQ multiplex PCR. The table has 300,000 to 350,000 clones, roughly 80% seen once. Sequenced material: peripheral blood, taken in a trial of Ad26.COV2.S vaccine versus placebo. Receptors were obtained from a person between 18 and 59 years old who received the Ad26.COV2.S COVID-19 vaccine or a placebo. CDR3s include the opening cysteine and the closing phenylalanine or tryptophan. Each record gives: V gene, clone size, CDR3 length, J gene, D gene, CDR3 protein, CDR3 DNA. D genes are given only for firm matches. Clone size is given for some rows only: seen once, a few or many times, or a class if the clone is expanded.

v_call: TRBV28
clone_size: NA
cdr3_length: 17
j_call: TRBJ1-5
d_call: TRBD1
cdr3_aa: CASSSRLGTGGMQPQHF
cdr3_nt: TGTGCCAGCAGTTCACGCCTGGGGACAGGGGGAATGCAGCCCCAGCATTTT

v_call: TRBV10-3
clone_size: NA
cdr3_length: 14
j_call: TRBJ2-3
d_call: TRBD2
cdr3_aa: CASGGGYGVNTQYF
cdr3_nt: TGTGCCTCGGGGGGGGGATATGGTGTTAATACGCAGTATTTT

v_call: TRBV11-3
clone_size: NA
cdr3_length: 13
j_call: TRBJ2-5
d_call: NA
cdr3_aa: CASSLRRSETQYF
cdr3_nt: TGTGCCAGCAGCTTACGGCGGTCAGAGACCCAGTACTTC

v_call: TRBV9
clone_size: once
cdr3_length: 15
j_call: TRBJ2-1
d_call: TRBD1
cdr3_aa: CASSVIGTGRNEQFF
cdr3_nt: TGTGCCAGCAGCGTAATTGGGACAGGGCGTAATGAGCAGTTCTTC

v_call: TRBV2
clone_size: NA
cdr3_length: 15
j_call: TRBJ2-2
d_call: TRBD2
cdr3_aa: CASKREAGFTGELFF
cdr3_nt: TGTGCCAGCAAGCGGGAGGCTGGTTTCACCGGGGAGCTGTTTTTT

v_call: TRBV6-2/TRBV6-3
clone_size: NA
cdr3_length: 14
j_call: TRBJ2-7
d_call: NA
cdr3_aa: CASSYYGPRAEQYF
cdr3_nt: TGTGCCAGCAGTTACTATGGCCCCAGGGCCGAGCAGTACTTC

v_call: TRBV5-4
clone_size: NA
cdr3_length: 15
j_call: TRBJ1-2
d_call: NA
cdr3_aa: CASSKNNRVGDGYTF
cdr3_nt: TGTGCCAGCAGCAAAAATAACAGGGTTGGAGATGGCTACACCTTC

v_call: TRBV6-5
clone_size: NA
cdr3_length: 16
j_call: TRBJ1-6
d_call: NA
cdr3_aa: CASSYSGRRGGSPLHF
cdr3_nt: TGTGCCAGCAGTTACTCAGGAAGGAGGGGTGGTTCACCCCTCCACTTT

v_call: TRBV11-2
clone_size: NA
cdr3_length: 13
j_call: TRBJ1-2
d_call: NA
cdr3_aa: CASSLAFRHGYTF
cdr3_nt: TGTGCCAGCAGCTTAGCATTCAGACATGGCTACACCTTC

v_call: TRBV5-6
clone_size: NA
cdr3_length: 13
j_call: TRBJ2-7
d_call: NA
cdr3_aa: CASSLRGAYEQYF
cdr3_nt: TGTGCCAGCAGCTTGCGGGGGGCGTACGAGCAGTACTTC

v_call: TRBV11-3
clone_size: NA
cdr3_length: 16
j_call: TRBJ1-3
d_call: TRBD1
cdr3_aa: CASSSPRGLTGNTIYF
cdr3_nt: TGTGCCAGCAGCTCGCCCAGGGGGTTGACTGGAAACACCATATATTTT

v_call: TRBV14
clone_size: NA
cdr3_length: 15
j_call: TRBJ2-7
d_call: TRBD1
cdr3_aa: CASSQGSTGYYEQYF
cdr3_nt: TGTGCCAGCAGCCAAGGTTCGACAGGGTACTACGAGCAGTACTTC

v_call: TRBV28
clone_size: NA
cdr3_length: 16
j_call: TRBJ2-2
d_call: TRBD2
cdr3_aa: CASTMGGFHSTGELFF
cdr3_nt: TGTGCCAGCACAATGGGGGGGTTTCATTCCACCGGGGAGCTGTTTTTT

v_call: TRBV3-1/TRBV3-2
clone_size: NA
cdr3_length: 18
j_call: TRBJ2-6
d_call: TRBD1
cdr3_aa: CASSQGWDRGLGANVLTF
cdr3_nt: TGTGCCAGCAGCCAAGGCTGGGACAGGGGTCTAGGGGCCAACGTCCTGACTTTC

v_call: TRBV7-9
clone_size: once
cdr3_length: 16
j_call: TRBJ2-6
d_call: NA
cdr3_aa: CASSLTGDSGANVLTF
cdr3_nt: TGTGCCAGCAGCTTAACCGGGGACTCTGGGGCCAACGTCCTGACTTTC

v_call: TRBV14
clone_size: NA
cdr3_length: 12
j_call: TRBJ2-5
d_call: NA
cdr3_aa: CASSQVRETQYF
cdr3_nt: TGTGCCAGCAGCCAAGTCCGGGAGACCCAGTACTTC

v_call: TRBV29-1
clone_size: NA
cdr3_length: 11
j_call: TRBJ2-1
d_call: NA
cdr3_aa: CSVERAGKEFF
cdr3_nt: TGCAGCGTTGAACGGGCAGGGAAAGAGTTCTTC

v_call: TRBV9
clone_size: once
cdr3_length: 16
j_call: TRBJ2-4
d_call: TRBD2
cdr3_aa: CASSVLAGPAKNIQYF
cdr3_nt: TGTGCCAGCAGCGTATTAGCGGGTCCTGCCAAAAACATTCAGTACTTC

v_call: TRBV28
clone_size: NA
cdr3_length: 14
j_call: TRBJ2-2
d_call: TRBD1
cdr3_aa: CASRDRVNTGELFF
cdr3_nt: TGTGCCAGCAGAGACAGGGTTAACACCGGGGAGCTGTTTTTT

v_call: TRBV5-1
clone_size: NA
cdr3_length: 14
j_call: TRBJ2-1
d_call: NA
cdr3_aa: CASSLVIGANFWVF
cdr3_nt: TGCGCCAGCAGCTTGGTGATTGGCGCGAACTTCTGGGTCTTC

v_call: TRBV24-1
clone_size: once
cdr3_length: 14
j_call: TRBJ2-2
d_call: TRBD1
cdr3_aa: CATSRQGATGELFF
cdr3_nt: TGTGCCACCAGTCGACAGGGGGCTACCGGGGAGCTGTTTTTT

v_call: TRBV7-6
clone_size: NA
cdr3_length: 16
j_call: TRBJ1-4
d_call: NA
cdr3_aa: CASSLGARATNEKLFF
cdr3_nt: TGTGCCAGCAGCCTAGGAGCCAGAGCAACTAATGAAAAACTGTTTTTT

v_call: TRBV3-1/TRBV3-2
clone_size: NA
cdr3_length: 14
j_call: TRBJ2-1
d_call: NA
cdr3_aa: CASSQDFLGHEQFF
cdr3_nt: TGTGCCAGCAGCCAAGATTTTTTGGGCCATGAGCAGTTCTTC

v_call: TRBV25-1
clone_size: NA
cdr3_length: 16
j_call: TRBJ2-3
d_call: NA
cdr3_aa: CASSELGGGELDTQYF
cdr3_nt: TGTGCCAGCAGTGAATTAGGGGGCGGGGAGCTCGATACGCAGTATTTT

v_call: TRBV5-1
clone_size: NA
cdr3_length: 15
j_call: TRBJ2-7
d_call: NA
cdr3_aa: CASSPLTGRGNEQYF
cdr3_nt: TGCGCCAGCAGCCCTCTTACAGGGAGGGGAAACGAGCAGTACTTC

v_call: TRBV4-1
clone_size: NA
cdr3_length: 19
j_call: TRBJ1-6
d_call: TRBD1
cdr3_aa: CASSQDLSGQVEFGSPLHF
cdr3_nt: TGCGCCAGCAGCCAAGATTTATCGGGACAGGTAGAATTTGGGTCACCCCTCCACTTT

v_call: TRBV5-4
clone_size: NA
cdr3_length: 15
j_call: TRBJ1-1
d_call: NA
cdr3_aa: CASSLPGRMNTEAFF
cdr3_nt: TGTGCCAGCAGCCTCCCCGGCAGAATGAACACTGAAGCTTTCTTT

v_call: TRBV2
clone_size: NA
cdr3_length: 16
j_call: TRBJ1-5
d_call: TRBD1
cdr3_aa: CASSAQGAGSNQPQHF
cdr3_nt: TGTGCCAGCAGCGCACAGGGGGCGGGAAGCAATCAGCCCCAGCATTTT

v_call: TRBV9
clone_size: NA
cdr3_length: 16
j_call: TRBJ2-1
d_call: TRBD2
cdr3_aa: CASSVWAAGGPNEQFF
cdr3_nt: TGTGCCAGCAGCGTATGGGCAGCGGGGGGGCCCAATGAGCAGTTCTTC

v_call: TRBV7-9
clone_size: NA
cdr3_length: 12
j_call: TRBJ2-1
d_call: NA
cdr3_aa: CASSLGGDEQFF
cdr3_nt: TGTGCCAGCAGCTTAGGGGGTGATGAGCAGTTCTTC

v_call: TRBV7-8
clone_size: NA
cdr3_length: 15
j_call: TRBJ1-4
d_call: NA
cdr3_aa: CASSPRTATNEKLFF
cdr3_nt: TGTGCCAGCAGCCCTAGGACAGCAACTAATGAAAAACTGTTTTTT

v_call: TRBV7-6
clone_size: NA
cdr3_length: 19
j_call: TRBJ2-1
d_call: TRBD2
cdr3_aa: CASSLAGLAGAGSYNEQFF
cdr3_nt: TGTGCCAGCAGCTTAGCGGGGCTAGCGGGGGCTGGCTCCTACAATGAGCAGTTCTTC

v_call: TRBV7-6
clone_size: NA
cdr3_length: 14
j_call: TRBJ2-7
d_call: TRBD1
cdr3_aa: CASISPGQTYEQYF
cdr3_nt: TGTGCCAGCATCTCTCCGGGACAGACCTACGAGCAGTACTTC

v_call: TRBV3-1/TRBV3-2
clone_size: NA
cdr3_length: 12
j_call: TRBJ1-4
d_call: NA
cdr3_aa: CASSQEGGKLFF
cdr3_nt: TGTGCCAGCAGCCAAGAAGGCGGAAAACTGTTTTTT

v_call: TRBV11-2
clone_size: NA
cdr3_length: 14
j_call: TRBJ1-2
d_call: NA
cdr3_aa: CASSLGTALNGYTF
cdr3_nt: TGTGCCAGCAGCTTAGGGACAGCCCTTAATGGCTACACCTTC

v_call: TRBV27
clone_size: NA
cdr3_length: 12
j_call: TRBJ2-5
d_call: TRBD1
cdr3_aa: CASSPRTGTQYF
cdr3_nt: TGTGCCAGCAGTCCTCGGACAGGGACCCAGTACTTC

v_call: TRBV6-5
clone_size: NA
cdr3_length: 14
j_call: TRBJ1-5
d_call: NA
cdr3_aa: CARGAQAVEQPQHF
cdr3_nt: TGTGCCAGAGGAGCCCAGGCGGTTGAGCAGCCCCAGCATTTT

v_call: TRBV6-5
clone_size: NA
cdr3_length: 13
j_call: TRBJ1-6
d_call: NA
cdr3_aa: CASVTSYNSPLHF
cdr3_nt: TGTGCCAGCGTGACCTCCTATAATTCACCCCTCCACTTT

v_call: TRBV7-8
clone_size: once
cdr3_length: 15
j_call: TRBJ1-1
d_call: NA
cdr3_aa: CASSLVDSRSTEAFF
cdr3_nt: TGTGCCAGCAGCTTAGTAGACAGTAGATCTACTGAAGCTTTCTTT

v_call: TRBV19
clone_size: NA
cdr3_length: 14
j_call: TRBJ2-7
d_call: NA
cdr3_aa: CASSRRMTDSEQYF
cdr3_nt: TGTGCCAGTAGTAGAAGAATGACAGATAGCGAGCAGTACTTC

v_call: TRBV6-5
clone_size: NA
cdr3_length: 15
j_call: TRBJ1-1
d_call: NA
cdr3_aa: CASTIEGGMNTEAFF
cdr3_nt: TGTGCCAGCACCATTGAAGGGGGTATGAACACTGAAGCTTTCTTT

v_call: TRBV29-1
clone_size: NA
cdr3_length: 14
j_call: TRBJ2-3
d_call: NA
cdr3_aa: CSVELGIGTDTQYF
cdr3_nt: TGCAGCGTTGAGTTAGGGATTGGCACAGATACGCAGTATTTT